The sequence of this T cell receptor beta chain was determined in a study of T cells after posttransplantation cyclophosphamide listed by TCRdb under 2016. The study in broad terms: Using TRB sequencing, the study followed how the T cell repertoire rebuilt after myeloablative bone marrow transplantation with posttransplantation cyclophosphamide given as GVHD prophylaxis. Blood from every one of the roughly 33 PTCy patients who had 1-year posttransplant specimens underwent TRB sequencing. Public TRB sequences were queried against a database of over 3,000 sequences associated with responses to pathogens, tumor antigens, self-antigens and alloantigens. Antigen receptor sequencing was done on samples from some 40 PTCy-treated patients and from approximately 16 related bone marrow donors of those patients. TRA and TRB clonality were tightly correlated in several samples, so subsequent TCR analyses focused on TRB only. TRB sequencing was also done on up to roughly 3 additional blood samples from 2 to 5.2 years after transplant in 3 patients, and on pretransplant blood from 4 patients. General findings and caveats noted by the study authors: The TRB repertoires of T cells infiltrating skin or the GI tract showed only limited overlap with the TRB repertoires found in blood. Donor-recipient similarity was low at 1-2 months but increased during the first year, and donor CD8+ memory clones often dominated later blood repertoires. Across under 50 patients, recipient CMV seropositivity and CMV reactivation were highly associated with TRB clonality; PTCy diversity was similar to CNI/methotrexate controls.

There are 15 amino acids in the CDR3, from cysteine to phenylalanine inclusive. The entry retains the CDR3 DNA only, 45 bases that are in frame from base 1. Ends trimmed: V by 5 bases, J by 4 bases; bases unmatched to a gene: 3. The germline V gene encodes CDR1 SEHNR and CDR2 FQNEAQ (reference sequence). Peripheral blood samples were provided by related bone marrow donors on the day of marrow donation. Peripheral blood and bone marrow mononuclear cells were isolated by Ficoll-Hypaque density centrifugation and were cryopreserved. This clone was seen only once. This clone's antigen is unknown. The input lacks base qualities; no much larger clone sits a single base away. TRB sequencing was run on genomic DNA with either the immunoSEQ assay at survey resolution or the hsTCRB kit. Processing in the source paper ran as follows. The immunoSEQ software was used for initial read processing, and the LymphoSeq R package was used for repertoire analyses. Clonality was computed as 1 minus normalized Shannon entropy; Gini coefficient was also calculated for each TRB dataset. Phenotypes of unsorted samples were inferred by mapping TRB sequences from sorted subsets of the recipient or donor onto the same recipient's unsorted samples. Drawn from immuneACCESS, this table holds only the in-frame rearrangements with V and J called that TCRdb kept. Clones are partly lost; checked studies trace under half to an unresolved V gene and leave the rest unexplained. The V and J calls and clone size were taken over from that table, and D and trimming were inferred from the DNA. The sample profile shows fewer than 55,000 clones; 94% of them were found once. The ten largest clones add up to 2.5% to 3% of the sample.

This chain is built from TRBV7-9 and TRBJ2-1; the junction holds 12 bases that match TRBD2. The TCR was taken from a woman aged 25 to 39 in good health and a related stem cell transplant donor. The sequenced sample consisted of PBMCs. In nucleotides, the sequence is TGTGCCAGCAGCATCGGACTAGCGGGGTACAATGAGCAGTTCTTC. It specifies CASSIGLAGYNEQFF.